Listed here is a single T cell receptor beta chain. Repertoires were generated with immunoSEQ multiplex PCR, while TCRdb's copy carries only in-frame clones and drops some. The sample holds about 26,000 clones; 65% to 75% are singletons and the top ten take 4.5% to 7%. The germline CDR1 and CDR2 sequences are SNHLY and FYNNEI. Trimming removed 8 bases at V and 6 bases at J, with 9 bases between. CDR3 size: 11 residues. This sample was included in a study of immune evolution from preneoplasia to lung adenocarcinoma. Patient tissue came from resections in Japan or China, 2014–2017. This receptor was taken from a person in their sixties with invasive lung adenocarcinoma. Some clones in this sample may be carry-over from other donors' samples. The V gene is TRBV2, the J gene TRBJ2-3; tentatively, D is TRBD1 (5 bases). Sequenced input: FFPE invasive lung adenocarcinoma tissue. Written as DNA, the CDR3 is TGTGCCAGCTCACAGGTGGATACGCAGTATTTT. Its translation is CASSQVDTQYF.